This T cell receptor (beta chain) was identified in a study of CD8+CD57+ T cells in acquired aplastic anemia. Germline V gene lookup returns CDR1 LNHDA and CDR2 SQIVND (reference sequence). Trimming took 1 base from V and 2 from J, leaving 11 bases between them. The CDR3 extends over 15 amino acids. By share, this clonotype counts as medium-sized. The antigen remains undetermined. Selection for sequencing was limited to patients who had shown CD8+CD57+ cell expansion by flow cytometry. Both TCR beta VDJ combination and CDR3 sequence profiling were carried out. Genomic DNA was the template for this profiling. TCRdb re-analysed the reads in MiXCR, keeping a single row per CDR3 protein. The sample lists 150,000 to 200,000 distinct CDR3 sequences; 45% to 55% were seen once. Study conclusions and caveats: Some 30 was the count of CD8+ CDR3 sequences that patients shared with controls.

Sequences were obtained from sorted CD4+, CD8+, or CD8+CD57+ T cells (not recorded which) from PBMCs. The receptor's source is a human donor with aplastic anemia. The rearrangement uses TRBV19 and TRBJ2-5; the D gene is possibly TRBD2 (5 bases). CDR3 DNA sequence: TGTGCCAGTAGTATAGTTGGAGGCGGACAAGAGACCCAGTACTTC. Its translation: CASSIVGGGQETQYF.